This section outlines one T cell receptor (beta chain) sequence together with its context. Its antigen is not known. The germline V gene has CDR1 SGHTA and CDR2 FQGTGA. The V end lost 5 bases, the J end lost 9 bases, and 17 bases lay between the germline ends. The CDR3 consists of 14 residues. The data were obtained in a study of Tregs in tolerant kidney transplant recipients. Study-wide results and limits: The small number of patients limits these findings pending further validation. Activated donor B cell expansion appeared to reveal the most relevant donor-specific TCRbeta repertoire. No direct test of biological reproducibility was done here.

Before regulatory T cell sorting, thawed PBMCs rested overnight at 37°C in 150 to 200 IU/ml IL-2. Repertoires were generated with immunoSEQ multiplex PCR, while TCRdb's copy carries only in-frame clones and drops some. Here the sample spans about 78,000 clones, approximately 90% being singletons. The TCR comes from a human donor who received a combined kidney and bone marrow transplant. The chain recombines TRBV7-3 with TRBJ2-1, with D possibly matching TRBD2 (6 bases). Sequencing used Tregs from blood, obtained before the transplant. CDR3 region: CASSPGLPAFEQFF. The CDR3 nucleotides read TGTGCCAGCAGCCCCGGACTACCCGCTTTTGAGCAGTTCTTC.